A single count supports the clone carrying this T cell receptor beta chain. These data come from a study of control samples from healthy donors and cancer patients. TCRdb's copy holds only in-frame clones and misses some; the assay was immunoSEQ multiplex PCR. The sample records nearly 200,000 clones, approximately 90% being singletons. The sequenced sample consisted of blood. This TCR was sampled from a young man in good health.

The CDR3 nucleotides are TGTGCCAGCAGCTCCGGGACGGTGATGAACACTGAAGCTTTCTTT. Translated: CASSSGTVMNTEAFF. V is TRBV9 and J is TRBJ1-1, with D perhaps TRBD1 (5 bases). CDR3 length: 15 amino acids. Trimming took 4 bases from V and 0 from J, leaving 13 bases between them. From germline, CDR1 is SGDLS and CDR2 YYNGEE.